This TCR beta chain was recovered during a study of blood T cell repertoires in COVID-19. Assay: immunoSEQ multiplex PCR; the TCRdb copy retains only in-frame clones and omits some. The table lists around 250,000 clones, roughly 84% of them singletons. Germline assignment: CDR1 LGHDT and CDR2 YNNKEL (reference sequence). This CDR3 contains 14 residues. V was pared by 2 bases and J by 9 bases, with 16 bases between. This chain joins TRBV3-1 (or the pseudogene TRBV3-2) and TRBJ1-2; D might be TRBD1 (5 bases). The source of this sequence is a middle-aged woman who had recovered from COVID-19. The source material was peripheral blood. The chain's CDR3 is CASSQSQGGRSYTF. The CDR3 DNA is TGTGCCAGCAGCCAATCTCAGGGAGGGCGGAGCTACACCTTC.